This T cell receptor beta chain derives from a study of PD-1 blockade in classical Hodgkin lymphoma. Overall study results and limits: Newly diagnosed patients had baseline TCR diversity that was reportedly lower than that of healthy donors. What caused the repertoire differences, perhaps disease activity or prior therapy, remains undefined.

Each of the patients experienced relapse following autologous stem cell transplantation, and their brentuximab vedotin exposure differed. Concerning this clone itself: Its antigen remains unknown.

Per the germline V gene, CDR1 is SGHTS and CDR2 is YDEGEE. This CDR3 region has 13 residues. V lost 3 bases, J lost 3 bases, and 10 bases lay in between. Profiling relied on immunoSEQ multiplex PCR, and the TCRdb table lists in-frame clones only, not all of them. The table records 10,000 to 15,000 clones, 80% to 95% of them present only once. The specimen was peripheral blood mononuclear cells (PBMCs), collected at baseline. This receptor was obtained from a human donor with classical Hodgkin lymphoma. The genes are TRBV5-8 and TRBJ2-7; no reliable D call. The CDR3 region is CASSSRLVYEQYF. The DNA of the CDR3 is TGTGCCAGCAGCTCTAGGCTAGTCTACGAGCAGTACTTC.